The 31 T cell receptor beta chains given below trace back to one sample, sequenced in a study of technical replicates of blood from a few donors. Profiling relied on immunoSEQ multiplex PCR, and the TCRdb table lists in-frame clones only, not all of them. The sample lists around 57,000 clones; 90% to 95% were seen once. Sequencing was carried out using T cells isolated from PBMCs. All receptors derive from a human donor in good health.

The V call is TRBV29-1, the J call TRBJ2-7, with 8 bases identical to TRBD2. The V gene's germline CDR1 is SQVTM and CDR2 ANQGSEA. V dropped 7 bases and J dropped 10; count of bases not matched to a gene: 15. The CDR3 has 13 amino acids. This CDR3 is CSASFGLAQEQYF. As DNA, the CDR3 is TGCAGCGCCTCCTTTGGACTAGCTCAAGAACAGTACTTC.

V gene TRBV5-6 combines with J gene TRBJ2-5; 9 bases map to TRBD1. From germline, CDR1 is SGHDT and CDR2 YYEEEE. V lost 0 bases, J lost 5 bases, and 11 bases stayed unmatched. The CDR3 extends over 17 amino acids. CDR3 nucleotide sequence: TGTGCCAGCAGCTTGGAGGGGACAGGGTCGCAATGTGAGACCCAGTACTTC. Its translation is CASSLEGTGSQCETQYF. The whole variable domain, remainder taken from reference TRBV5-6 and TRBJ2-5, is DAGVTQSPTHLIKTRGQQVTLRCSPKSGHDTVSWYQQALGQGPQFIFQYYEEEERQRGNFPDRFSGHQFPNYSSELNVNALLLGDSALYLCASSLEGTGSQCETQYFGPGTRLLVL.

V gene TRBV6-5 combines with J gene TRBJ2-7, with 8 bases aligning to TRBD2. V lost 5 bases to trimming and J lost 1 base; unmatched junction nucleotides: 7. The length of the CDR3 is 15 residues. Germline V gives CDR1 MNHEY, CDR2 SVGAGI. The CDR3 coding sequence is TGTGCCAGCAGTAGAGAGCGGGGGAGATCCTACGAGCAGTACTTC. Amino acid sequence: CASSRERGRSYEQYF.

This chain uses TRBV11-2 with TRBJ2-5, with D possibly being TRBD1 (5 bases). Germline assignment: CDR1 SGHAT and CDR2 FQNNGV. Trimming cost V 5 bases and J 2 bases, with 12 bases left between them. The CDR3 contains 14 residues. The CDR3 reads CASSSSRGQETQYF. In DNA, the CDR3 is TGTGCCAGCAGCAGTTCAAGGGGTCAAGAGACCCAGTACTTC. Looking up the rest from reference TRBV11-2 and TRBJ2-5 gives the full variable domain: EAGVAQSPRYKIIEKRQSVAFWCNPISGHATLYWYQQILGQGPKLLIQFQNNGVVDDSQLPKDRFSAERLKGVDSTLKIQPAKLEDSAVYLCASSSSRGQETQYFGPGTRLLVL.

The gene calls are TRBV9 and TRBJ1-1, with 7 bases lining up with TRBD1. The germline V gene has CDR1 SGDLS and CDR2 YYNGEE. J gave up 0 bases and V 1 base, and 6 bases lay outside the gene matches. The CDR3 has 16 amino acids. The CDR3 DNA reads TGTGCCAGCAGCGTACATCGGGACAGCCTGAACACTGAAGCTTTCTTT. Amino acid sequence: CASSVHRDSLNTEAFF.

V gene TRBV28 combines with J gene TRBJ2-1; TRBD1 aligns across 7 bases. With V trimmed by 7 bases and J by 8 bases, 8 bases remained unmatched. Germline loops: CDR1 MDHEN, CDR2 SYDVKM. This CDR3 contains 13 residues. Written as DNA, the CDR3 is TGTGCCAGCACCCTACCCACAGGGGATGAGCAGTTCTTC. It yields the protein CASTLPTGDEQFF. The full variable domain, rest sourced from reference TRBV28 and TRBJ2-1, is DVKVTQSSRYLVKRTGEKVFLECVQDMDHENMFWYRQDPGLGLRLIYFSYDVKMKEKGDIPEGYSVSREKKERFSLILESASTNQTSMYLCASTLPTGDEQFFGPGTRLTVL.

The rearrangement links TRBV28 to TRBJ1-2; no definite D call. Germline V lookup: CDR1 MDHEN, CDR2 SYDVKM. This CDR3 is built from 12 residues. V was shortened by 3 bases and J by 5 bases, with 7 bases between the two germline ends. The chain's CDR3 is CASSFNEYGYTF. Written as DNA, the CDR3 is TGTGCCAGCAGTTTTAATGAGTATGGCTACACCTTC.

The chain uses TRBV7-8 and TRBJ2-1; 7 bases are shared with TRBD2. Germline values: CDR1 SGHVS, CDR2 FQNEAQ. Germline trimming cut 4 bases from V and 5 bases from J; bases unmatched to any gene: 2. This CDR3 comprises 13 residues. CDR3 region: CASSSLADNEQFF. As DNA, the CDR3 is TGTGCCAGCAGCTCCCTAGCGGACAATGAGCAGTTCTTC.

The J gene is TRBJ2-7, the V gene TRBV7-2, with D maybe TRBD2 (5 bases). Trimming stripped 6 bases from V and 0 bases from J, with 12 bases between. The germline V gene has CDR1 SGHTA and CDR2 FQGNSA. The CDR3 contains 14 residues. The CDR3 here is CASRWTSSSYEQYF. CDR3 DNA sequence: TGTGCCAGCAGGTGGACTTCGTCCTCCTACGAGCAGTACTTC.

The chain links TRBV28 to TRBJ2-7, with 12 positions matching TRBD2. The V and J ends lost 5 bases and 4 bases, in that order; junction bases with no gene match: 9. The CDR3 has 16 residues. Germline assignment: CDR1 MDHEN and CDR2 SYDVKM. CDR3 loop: CASSPSGRAFMYEQYF. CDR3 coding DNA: TGTGCCAGCAGTCCTAGCGGGAGGGCCTTTATGTACGAGCAGTACTTC.

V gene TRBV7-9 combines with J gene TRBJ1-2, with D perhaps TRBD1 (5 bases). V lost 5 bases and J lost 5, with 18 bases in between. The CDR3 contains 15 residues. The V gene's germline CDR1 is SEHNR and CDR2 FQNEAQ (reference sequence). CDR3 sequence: CASSLTTGGGYGYTF. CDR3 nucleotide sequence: TGTGCCAGCAGCCTGACTACGGGGGGAGGATATGGCTACACCTTC.

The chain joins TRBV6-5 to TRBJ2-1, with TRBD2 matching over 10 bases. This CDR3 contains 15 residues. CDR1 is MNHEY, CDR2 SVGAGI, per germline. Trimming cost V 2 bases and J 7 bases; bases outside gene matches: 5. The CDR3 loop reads CASSYVAGGRNEQFF. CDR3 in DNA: TGTGCCAGCAGTTACGTAGCGGGAGGAAGGAATGAGCAGTTCTTC.

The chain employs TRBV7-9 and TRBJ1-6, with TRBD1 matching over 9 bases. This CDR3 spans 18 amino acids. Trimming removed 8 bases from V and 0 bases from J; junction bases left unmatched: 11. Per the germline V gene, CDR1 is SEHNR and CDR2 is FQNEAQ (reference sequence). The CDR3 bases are TGTGCCAGCGGCAGGGGGACAGGGACTAGCTCCTATAATTCACCCCTCCACTTT. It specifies CASGRGTGTSSYNSPLHF.

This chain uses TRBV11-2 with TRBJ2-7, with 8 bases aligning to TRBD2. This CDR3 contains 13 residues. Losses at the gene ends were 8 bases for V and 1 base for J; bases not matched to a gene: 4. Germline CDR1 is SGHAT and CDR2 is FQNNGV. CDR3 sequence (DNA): TGTGCCAGCCGCGGGGGGAAATCCTACGAGCAGTACTTC. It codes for CASRGGKSYEQYF. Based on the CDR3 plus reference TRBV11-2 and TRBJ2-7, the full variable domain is EAGVAQSPRYKIIEKRQSVAFWCNPISGHATLYWYQQILGQGPKLLIQFQNNGVVDDSQLPKDRFSAERLKGVDSTLKIQPAKLEDSAVYLCASRGGKSYEQYFGPGTRLTVT.

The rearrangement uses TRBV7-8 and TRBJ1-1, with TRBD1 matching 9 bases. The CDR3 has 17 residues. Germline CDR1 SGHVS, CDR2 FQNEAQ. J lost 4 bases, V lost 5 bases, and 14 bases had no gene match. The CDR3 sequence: CASSPTFGTGLLTEAFF. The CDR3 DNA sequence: TGTGCCAGCAGCCCAACTTTTGGGACAGGGCTTCTCACTGAAGCTTTCTTT.

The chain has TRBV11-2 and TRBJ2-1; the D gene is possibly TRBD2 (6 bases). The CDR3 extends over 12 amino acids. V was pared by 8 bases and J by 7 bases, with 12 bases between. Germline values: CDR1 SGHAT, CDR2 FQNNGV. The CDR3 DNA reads TGTGCCAGCGGCGAGGAGGGGAATGAGCAGTTCTTC. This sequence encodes CASGEEGNEQFF.

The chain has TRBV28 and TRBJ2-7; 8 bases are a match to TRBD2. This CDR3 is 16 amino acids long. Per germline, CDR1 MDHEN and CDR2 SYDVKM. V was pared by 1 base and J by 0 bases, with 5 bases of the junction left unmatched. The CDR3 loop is CASSLLTSGSSYEQYF. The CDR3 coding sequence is TGTGCCAGCAGTTTATTAACTAGCGGCAGCTCCTACGAGCAGTACTTC.

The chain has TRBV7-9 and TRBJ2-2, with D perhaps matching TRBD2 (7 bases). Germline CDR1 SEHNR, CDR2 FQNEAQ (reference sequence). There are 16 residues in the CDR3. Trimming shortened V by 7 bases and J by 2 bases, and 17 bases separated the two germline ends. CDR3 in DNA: TGTGCCAGCATCCGGATCGGGGGGCCTAACACCGGGGAGCTGTTTTTT. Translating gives CASIRIGGPNTGELFF.

CDR3 in DNA: TGCGCCAGCAGCTTGGAAGCCTCCGCGAGCAATGAGCAGTTCTTC. Amino acid sequence: CASSLEASASNEQFF. The rearrangement uses TRBV5-1 and TRBJ2-1; the D is unclear. Trimming removed 0 bases at V and 6 bases at J, with 13 bases between. The CDR3 extends over 15 amino acids. Per germline, CDR1 SGHRS and CDR2 YFSETQ.

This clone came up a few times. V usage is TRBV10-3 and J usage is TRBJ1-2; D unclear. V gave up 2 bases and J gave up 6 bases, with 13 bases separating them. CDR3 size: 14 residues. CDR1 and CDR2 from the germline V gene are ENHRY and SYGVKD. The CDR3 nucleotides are TGTGCCATCAGTGAGGGGGAGGGCACCGATGGCTACACCTTC. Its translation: CAISEGEGTDGYTF.

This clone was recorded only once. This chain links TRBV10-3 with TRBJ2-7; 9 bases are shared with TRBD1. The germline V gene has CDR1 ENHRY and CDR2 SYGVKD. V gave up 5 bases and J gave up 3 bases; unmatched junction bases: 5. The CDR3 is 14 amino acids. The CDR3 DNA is TGTGCCATCAGTTCCGGGACAGGGCACTACGAGCAGTACTTC. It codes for CAISSGTGHYEQYF.

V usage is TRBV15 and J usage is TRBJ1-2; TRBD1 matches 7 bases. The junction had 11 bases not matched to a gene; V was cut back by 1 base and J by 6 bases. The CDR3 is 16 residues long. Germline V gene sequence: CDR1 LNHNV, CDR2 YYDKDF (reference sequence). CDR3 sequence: CATSRGGGSRGDGYTF. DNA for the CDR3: TGTGCCACCAGCAGAGGCGGAGGTTCCAGGGGGGATGGCTACACCTTC.

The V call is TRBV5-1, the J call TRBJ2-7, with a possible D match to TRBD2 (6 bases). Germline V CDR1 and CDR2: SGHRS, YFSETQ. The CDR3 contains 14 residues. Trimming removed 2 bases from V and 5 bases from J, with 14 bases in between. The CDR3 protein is CASSLFGGANEQYF. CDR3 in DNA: TGCGCCAGCAGCTTATTCGGGGGAGCGAACGAGCAGTACTTC.

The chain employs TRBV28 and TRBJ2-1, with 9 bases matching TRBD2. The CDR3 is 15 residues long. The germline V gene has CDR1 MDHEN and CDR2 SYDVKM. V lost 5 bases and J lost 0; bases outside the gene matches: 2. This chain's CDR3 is CASSASGISYNEQFF. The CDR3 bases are TGTGCCAGCAGTGCTAGCGGGATCTCCTACAATGAGCAGTTCTTC. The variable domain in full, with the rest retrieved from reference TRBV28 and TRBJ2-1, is DVKVTQSSRYLVKRTGEKVFLECVQDMDHENMFWYRQDPGLGLRLIYFSYDVKMKEKGDIPEGYSVSREKKERFSLILESASTNQTSMYLCASSASGISYNEQFFGPGTRLTVL.

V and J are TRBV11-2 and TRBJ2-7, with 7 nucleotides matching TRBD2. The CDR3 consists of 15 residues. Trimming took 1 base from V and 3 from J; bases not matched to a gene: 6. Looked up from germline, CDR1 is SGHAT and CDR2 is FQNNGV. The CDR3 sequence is CASSLAGGGHYEQYF. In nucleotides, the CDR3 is TGTGCCAGCAGCTTAGCGGGGGGAGGCCACTACGAGCAGTACTTC.

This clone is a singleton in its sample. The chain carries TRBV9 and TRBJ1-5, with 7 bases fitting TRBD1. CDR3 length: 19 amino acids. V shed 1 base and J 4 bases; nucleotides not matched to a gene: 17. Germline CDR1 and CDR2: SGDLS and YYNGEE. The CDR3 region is CASSVPYRGRVQRNQPQHF. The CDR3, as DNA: TGTGCCAGCAGCGTACCCTACAGGGGTAGGGTTCAGCGGAATCAGCCCCAGCATTTT.

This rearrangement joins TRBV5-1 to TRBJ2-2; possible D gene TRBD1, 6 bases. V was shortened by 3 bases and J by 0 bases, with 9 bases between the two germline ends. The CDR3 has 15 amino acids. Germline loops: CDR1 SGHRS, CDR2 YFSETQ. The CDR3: CASSSGTPNTGELFF. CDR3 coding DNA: TGCGCCAGCAGCTCCGGGACACCGAACACCGGGGAGCTGTTTTTT.

CDR3 sequence (DNA): TGTGCCAGCTCACCACCGGGCCCCCCGAATGCACCCCTCCACTTT. It codes for CASSPPGPPNAPLHF. The V call is TRBV18, the J call TRBJ1-6; D is ambiguous. Between the trimmed V and J ends, which lost 0 bases and 11 bases, there was a span of 14 bases. Germline CDR1 and CDR2: KGHSH and LQKENI. This CDR3 has 15 amino acids.

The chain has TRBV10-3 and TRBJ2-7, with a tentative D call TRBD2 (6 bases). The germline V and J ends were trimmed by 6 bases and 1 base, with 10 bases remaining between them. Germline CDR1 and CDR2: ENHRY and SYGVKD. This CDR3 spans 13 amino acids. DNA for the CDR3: TGTGCCATCAGGGGGGAGGTATCCTACGAGCAGTACTTC. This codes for CAIRGEVSYEQYF.

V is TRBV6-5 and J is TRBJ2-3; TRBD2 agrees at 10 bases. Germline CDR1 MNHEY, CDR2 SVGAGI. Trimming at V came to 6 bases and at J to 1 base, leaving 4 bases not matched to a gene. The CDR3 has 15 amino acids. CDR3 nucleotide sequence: TGTGCCAGCAGGCCTGGACTAGCGGGCACAGATACGCAGTATTTT. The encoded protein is CASRPGLAGTDTQYF.

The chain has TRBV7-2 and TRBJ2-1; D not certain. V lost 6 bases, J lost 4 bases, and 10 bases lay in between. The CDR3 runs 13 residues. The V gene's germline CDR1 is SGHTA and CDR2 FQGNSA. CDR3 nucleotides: TGTGCCAGCAGTTTTAGCAGATACAATGAGCAGTTCTTC. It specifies CASSFSRYNEQFF.